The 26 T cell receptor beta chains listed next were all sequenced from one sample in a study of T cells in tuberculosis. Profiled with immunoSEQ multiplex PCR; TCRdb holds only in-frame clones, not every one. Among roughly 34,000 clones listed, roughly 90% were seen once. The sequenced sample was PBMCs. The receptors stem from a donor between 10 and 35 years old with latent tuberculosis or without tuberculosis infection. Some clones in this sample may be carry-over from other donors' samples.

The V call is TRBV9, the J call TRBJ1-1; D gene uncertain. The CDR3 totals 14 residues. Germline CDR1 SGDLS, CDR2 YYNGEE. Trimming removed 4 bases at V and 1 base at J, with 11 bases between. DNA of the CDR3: TGTGCCAGCAGCCCCCCCCAGGCGAACACTGAAGCTTTCTTT. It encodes CASSPPQANTEAFF.

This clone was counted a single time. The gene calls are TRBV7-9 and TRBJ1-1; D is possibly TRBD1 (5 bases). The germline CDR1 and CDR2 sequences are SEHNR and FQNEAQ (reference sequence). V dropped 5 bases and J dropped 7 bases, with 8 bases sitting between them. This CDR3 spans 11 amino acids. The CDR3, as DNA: TGTGCCAGCAGCCTGACAGATGAAGCTTTCTTT. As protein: CASSLTDEAFF.

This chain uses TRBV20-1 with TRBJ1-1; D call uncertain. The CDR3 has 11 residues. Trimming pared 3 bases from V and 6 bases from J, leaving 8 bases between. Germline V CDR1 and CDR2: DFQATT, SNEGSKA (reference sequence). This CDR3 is CSAREFPEAFF. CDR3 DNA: TGCAGTGCTAGGGAGTTCCCTGAAGCTTTCTTT.

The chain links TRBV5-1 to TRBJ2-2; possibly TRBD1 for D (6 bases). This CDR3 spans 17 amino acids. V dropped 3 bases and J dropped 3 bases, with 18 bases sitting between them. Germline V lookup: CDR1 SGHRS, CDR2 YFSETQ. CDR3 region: CASSSPRGRGDTGELFF. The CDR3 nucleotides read TGCGCCAGCAGCTCCCCGAGGGGCAGGGGTGACACCGGGGAGCTGTTTTTT.

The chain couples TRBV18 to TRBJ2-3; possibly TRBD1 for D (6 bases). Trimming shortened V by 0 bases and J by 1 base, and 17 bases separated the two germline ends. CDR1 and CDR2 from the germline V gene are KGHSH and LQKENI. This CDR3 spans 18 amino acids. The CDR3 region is CASSPPTGMDLRTDTQYF. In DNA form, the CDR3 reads TGTGCCAGCTCACCACCCACAGGGATGGACTTACGCACAGATACGCAGTATTTT.

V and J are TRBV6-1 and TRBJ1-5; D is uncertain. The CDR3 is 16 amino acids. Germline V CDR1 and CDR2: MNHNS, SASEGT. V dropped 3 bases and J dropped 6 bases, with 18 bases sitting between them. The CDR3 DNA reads TGTGCCAGCAGTGAGCCTTCCTTTACGCGGTTTCAGCCCCAGCATTTT. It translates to CASSEPSFTRFQPQHF.

In DNA form, the CDR3 reads TGTGCCAGCAGCATTCAGAGCAGCGGCAGTCCCCTCCACTTT. Residues: CASSIQSSGSPLHF. The chain uses TRBV9 and TRBJ1-6; D is ambiguous. V was clipped by 4 bases and J by 13 bases, with 18 bases between them. Germline CDR1 reads SGDLS; CDR2 reads YYNGEE. The length of the CDR3 is 14 residues.

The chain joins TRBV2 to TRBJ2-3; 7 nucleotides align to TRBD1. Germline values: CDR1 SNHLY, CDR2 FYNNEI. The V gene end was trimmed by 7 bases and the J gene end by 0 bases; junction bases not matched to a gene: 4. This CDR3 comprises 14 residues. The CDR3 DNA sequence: TGTGCCAGCACTCGACAGGGTAGCACAGATACGCAGTATTTT. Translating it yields CASTRQGSTDTQYF. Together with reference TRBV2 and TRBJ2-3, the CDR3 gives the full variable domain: EPEVTQTPSHQVTQMGQEVILRCVPISNHLYFYWYRQILGQKVEFLVSFYNNEISEKSEIFDDQFSVERPDGSNFTLKIRSTKLEDSAMYFCASTRQGSTDTQYFGPGTRLTVL.

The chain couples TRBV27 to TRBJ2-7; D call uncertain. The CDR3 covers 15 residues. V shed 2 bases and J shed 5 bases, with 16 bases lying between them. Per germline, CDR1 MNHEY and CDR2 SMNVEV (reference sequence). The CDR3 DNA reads TGTGCCAGCAGTTTAGGTGGAACAGACGTCCACGAGCAGTACTTC. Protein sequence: CASSLGGTDVHEQYF.

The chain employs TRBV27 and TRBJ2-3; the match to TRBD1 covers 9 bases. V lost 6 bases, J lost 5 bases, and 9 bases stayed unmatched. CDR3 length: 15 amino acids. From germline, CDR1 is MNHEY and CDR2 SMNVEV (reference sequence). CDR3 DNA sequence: TGTGCCAGCAGCCTCCGGGACAGGGTAGGAGATACGCAGTATTTT. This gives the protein CASSLRDRVGDTQYF.

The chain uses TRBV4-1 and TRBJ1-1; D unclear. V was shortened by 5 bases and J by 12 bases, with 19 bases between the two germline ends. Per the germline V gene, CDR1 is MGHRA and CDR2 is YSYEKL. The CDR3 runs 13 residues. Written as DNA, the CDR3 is TGCGCCAGCAGCGGAGCGGGGAGCGGGAACCCTTTCTTT. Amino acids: CASSGAGSGNPFF.

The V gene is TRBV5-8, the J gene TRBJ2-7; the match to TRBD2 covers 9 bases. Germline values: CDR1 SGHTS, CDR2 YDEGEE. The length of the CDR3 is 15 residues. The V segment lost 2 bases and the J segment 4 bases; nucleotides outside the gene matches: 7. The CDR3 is CASSFDGTSPYEQYF. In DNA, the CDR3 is TGTGCCAGCAGCTTTGACGGGACTAGCCCTTACGAGCAGTACTTC.

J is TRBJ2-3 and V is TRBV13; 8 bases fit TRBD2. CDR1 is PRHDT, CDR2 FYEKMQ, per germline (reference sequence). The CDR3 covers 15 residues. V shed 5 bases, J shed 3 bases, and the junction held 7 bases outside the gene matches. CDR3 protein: CASSLAASGTDTQYF. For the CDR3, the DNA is TGTGCCAGCAGCCTAGCGGCTAGCGGGACAGATACGCAGTATTTT.

Here the CDR3 reads CAISPTVTSGGPSYNEQFF. The CDR3 bases are TGTGCCATCAGTCCTACGGTGACTAGCGGGGGCCCCTCCTACAATGAGCAGTTCTTC. The chain links TRBV10-3 to TRBJ2-1; 12 nucleotides line up with TRBD2. The V gene's germline CDR1 is ENHRY and CDR2 SYGVKD. V trimming: 5 bases; J trimming: 0 bases; junction bases outside the gene matches: 11. The CDR3 covers 19 residues.

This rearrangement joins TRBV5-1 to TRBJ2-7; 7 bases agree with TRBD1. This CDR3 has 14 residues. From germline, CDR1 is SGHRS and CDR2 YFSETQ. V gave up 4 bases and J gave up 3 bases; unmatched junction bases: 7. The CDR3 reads CASSPTGFVYEQYF. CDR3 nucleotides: TGCGCCAGCAGCCCGACAGGGTTTGTCTACGAGCAGTACTTC. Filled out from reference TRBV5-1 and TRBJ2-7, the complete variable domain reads KAGVTQTPRYLIKTRGQQVTLSCSPISGHRSVSWYQQTPGQGLQFLFEYFSETQRNKGNFPGRFSGRQFSNSRSEMNVSTLELGDSALYLCASSPTGFVYEQYFGPGTRLTVT.

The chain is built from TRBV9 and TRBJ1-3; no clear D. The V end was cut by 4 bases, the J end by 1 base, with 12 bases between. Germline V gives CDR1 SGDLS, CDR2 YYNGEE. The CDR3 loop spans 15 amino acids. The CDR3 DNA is TGTGCCAGCAGCACCAACCCGGGGTCTGGAAACACCATATATTTT. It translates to CASSTNPGSGNTIYF. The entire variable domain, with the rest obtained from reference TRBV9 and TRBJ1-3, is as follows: DSGVTQTPKHLITATGQRVTLRCSPRSGDLSVYWYQQSLDQGLQFLIQYYNGEERAKGNILERFSAQQFPDLHSELNLSSLELGDSALYFCASSTNPGSGNTIYFGEGSWLTVV.

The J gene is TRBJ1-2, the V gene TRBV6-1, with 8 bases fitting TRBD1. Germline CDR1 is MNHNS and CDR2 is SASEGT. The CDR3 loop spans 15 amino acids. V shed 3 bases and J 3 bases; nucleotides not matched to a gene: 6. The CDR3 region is CASSDTGTGYYGYTF. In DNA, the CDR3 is TGTGCCAGCAGTGATACCGGGACAGGTTACTATGGCTACACCTTC.

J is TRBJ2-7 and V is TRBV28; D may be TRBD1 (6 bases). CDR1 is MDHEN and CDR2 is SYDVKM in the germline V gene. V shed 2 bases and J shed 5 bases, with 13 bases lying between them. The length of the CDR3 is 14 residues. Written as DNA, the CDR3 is TGTGCCAGCAGTTTACCAGGGGCCGGTCACGAGCAGTACTTC. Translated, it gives CASSLPGAGHEQYF.

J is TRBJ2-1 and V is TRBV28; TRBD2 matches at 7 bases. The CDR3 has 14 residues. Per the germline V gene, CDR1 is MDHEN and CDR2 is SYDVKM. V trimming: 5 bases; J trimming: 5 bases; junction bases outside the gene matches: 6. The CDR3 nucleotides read TGTGCCAGCAGTCCAGTTCTAGCGGACAATGAGCAGTTCTTC. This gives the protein CASSPVLADNEQFF. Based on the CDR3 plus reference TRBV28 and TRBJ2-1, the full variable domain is DVKVTQSSRYLVKRTGEKVFLECVQDMDHENMFWYRQDPGLGLRLIYFSYDVKMKEKGDIPEGYSVSREKKERFSLILESASTNQTSMYLCASSPVLADNEQFFGPGTRLTVL.

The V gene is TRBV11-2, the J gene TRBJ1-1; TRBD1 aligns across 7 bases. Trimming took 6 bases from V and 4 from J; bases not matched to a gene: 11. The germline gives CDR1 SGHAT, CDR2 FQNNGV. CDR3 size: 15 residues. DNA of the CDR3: TGTGCCAGCAGTAAGCTACAGGGGTTCGGCACTGAAGCTTTCTTT. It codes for CASSKLQGFGTEAFF.

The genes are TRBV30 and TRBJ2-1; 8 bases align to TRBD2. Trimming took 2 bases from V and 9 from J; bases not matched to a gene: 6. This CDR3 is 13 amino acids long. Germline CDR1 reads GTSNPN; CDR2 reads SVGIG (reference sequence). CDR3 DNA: TGTGCCTGGAGTTCCCTAGGGACTAGTGAGCAGTTCTTC. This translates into CAWSSLGTSEQFF.

This CDR3 is CASSLGRVIRYAEAFF. Here the CDR3 DNA reads TGTGCCAGCAGCTTAGGTCGGGTGATCCGGTATGCTGAAGCTTTCTTT. The chain carries TRBV7-8 and TRBJ1-1; D remains unclear. This CDR3 spans 16 amino acids. CDR1 is SGHVS, CDR2 FQNEAQ, per germline. With 1 base removed from V and 6 bases from J, the gap between germline ends came to 18 bases. The entire variable domain, with the rest obtained from reference TRBV7-8 and TRBJ1-1, is as follows: GAGVSQSPRYKVAKRGQDVALRCDPISGHVSLFWYQQALGQGPEFLTYFQNEAQLDKSGLPSDRFFAERPEGSVSTLKIQRTQQEDSAVYLCASSLGRVIRYAEAFFGQGTRLTVV.

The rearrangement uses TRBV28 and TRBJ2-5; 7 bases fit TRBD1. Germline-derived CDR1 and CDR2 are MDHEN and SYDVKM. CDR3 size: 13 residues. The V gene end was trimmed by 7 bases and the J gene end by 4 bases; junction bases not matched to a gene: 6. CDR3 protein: CASTSPGGETQYF. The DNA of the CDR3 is TGTGCCAGCACCTCGCCAGGGGGAGAGACCCAGTACTTC.

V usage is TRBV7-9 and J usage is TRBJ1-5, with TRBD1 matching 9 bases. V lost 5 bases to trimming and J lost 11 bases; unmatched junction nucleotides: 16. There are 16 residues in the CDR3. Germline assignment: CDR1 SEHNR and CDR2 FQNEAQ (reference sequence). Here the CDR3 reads CASSAVTGGSFETQHF. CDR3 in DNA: TGTGCCAGCAGCGCCGTGACAGGGGGGTCCTTCGAGACCCAGCATTTT.

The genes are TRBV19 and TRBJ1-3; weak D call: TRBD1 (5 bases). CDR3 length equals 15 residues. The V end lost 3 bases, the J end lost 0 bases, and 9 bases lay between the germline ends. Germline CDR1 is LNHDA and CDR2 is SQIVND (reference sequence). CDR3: CASSIRATSGNTIYF. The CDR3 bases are TGTGCCAGTAGTATCAGGGCCACCTCTGGAAACACCATATATTTT.

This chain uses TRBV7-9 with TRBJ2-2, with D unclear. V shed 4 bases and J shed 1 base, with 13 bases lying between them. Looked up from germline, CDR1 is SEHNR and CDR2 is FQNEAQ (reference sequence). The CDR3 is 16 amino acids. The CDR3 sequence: CASSSLIQMNTGELFF. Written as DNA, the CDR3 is TGTGCCAGCAGCTCCCTGATTCAGATGAACACCGGGGAGCTGTTTTTT.